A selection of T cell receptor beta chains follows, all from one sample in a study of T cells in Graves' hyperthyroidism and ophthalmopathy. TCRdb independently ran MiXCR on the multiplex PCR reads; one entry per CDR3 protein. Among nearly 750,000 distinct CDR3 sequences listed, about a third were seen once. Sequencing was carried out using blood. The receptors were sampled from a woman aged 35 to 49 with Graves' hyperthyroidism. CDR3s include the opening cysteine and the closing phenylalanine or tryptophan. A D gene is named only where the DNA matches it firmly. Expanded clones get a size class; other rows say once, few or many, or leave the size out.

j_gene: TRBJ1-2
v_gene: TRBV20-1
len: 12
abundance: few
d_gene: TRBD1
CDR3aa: CSAQGQTYGYTF
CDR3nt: TGCAGTGCTCAGGGACAGACTTATGGCTACACCTTC

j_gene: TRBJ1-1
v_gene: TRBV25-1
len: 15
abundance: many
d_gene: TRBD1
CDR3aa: CASSEISWTGGEAFF
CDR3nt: TGTGCCAGCAGTGAAATAAGCTGGACAGGGGGGGAAGCTTTCTTT

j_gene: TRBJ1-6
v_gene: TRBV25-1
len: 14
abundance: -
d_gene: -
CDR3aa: CATHPPGGDPPLHF
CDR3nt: TGTGCCACCCATCCCCCCGGCGGCGATCCACCCCTCCACTTT

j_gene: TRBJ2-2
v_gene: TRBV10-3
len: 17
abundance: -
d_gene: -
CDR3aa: CAISESTKITGTGSCFF
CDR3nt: -

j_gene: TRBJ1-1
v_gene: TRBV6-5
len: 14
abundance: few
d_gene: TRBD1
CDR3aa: CASRQQGARTEAFF
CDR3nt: TGTGCCAGCAGACAACAGGGGGCTAGGACTGAAGCTTTCTTT

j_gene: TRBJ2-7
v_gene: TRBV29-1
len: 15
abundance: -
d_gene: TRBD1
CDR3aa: CSVNRWTGGLYEQYF
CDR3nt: TGCAGCGTCAACAGATGGACAGGGGGACTCTACGAGCAGTACTTC

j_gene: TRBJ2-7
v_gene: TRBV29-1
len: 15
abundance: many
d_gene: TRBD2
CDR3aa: CSVILGLGSSYEQYF
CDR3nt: TGCAGCGTTATATTGGGACTAGGTTCTTCTTACGAGCAGTACTTC

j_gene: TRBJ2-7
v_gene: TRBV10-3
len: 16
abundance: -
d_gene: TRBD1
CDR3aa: CASSDTHGTGVYEQYF
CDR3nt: TGTGCCAGCAGCGACACTCATGGGACAGGGGTTTACGAGCAGTACTTC

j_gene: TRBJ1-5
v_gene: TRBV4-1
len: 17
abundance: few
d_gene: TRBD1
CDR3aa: CASSQPLGTDDNQPQHF
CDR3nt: TGCGCCAGCAGTCAACCTCTCGGGACAGATGACAATCAGCCCCAGCATTTT

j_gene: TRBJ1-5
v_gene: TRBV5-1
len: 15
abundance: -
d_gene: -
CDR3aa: CASSLEPDSNQPQHF
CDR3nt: TGCGCCAGCAGCTTGGAGCCAGATAGCAATCAGCCCCAGCATTTT

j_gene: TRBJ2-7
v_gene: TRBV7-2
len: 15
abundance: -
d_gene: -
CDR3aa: CASSPRARGSYEQYF
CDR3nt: TGTGCCAGCAGCCCACGAGCAAGGGGGTCCTACGAGCAGTACTTC

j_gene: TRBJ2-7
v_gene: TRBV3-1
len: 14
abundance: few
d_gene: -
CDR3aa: CASSQMDTSYEQYF
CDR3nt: TGTGCCAGCAGCCAAATGGACACCTCCTACGAGCAGTACTTC

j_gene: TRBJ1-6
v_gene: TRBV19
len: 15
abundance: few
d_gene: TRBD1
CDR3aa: CASNRARGQPSPLHF
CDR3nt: TGTGCCAGTAATCGGGCTCGGGGACAGCCTTCACCCCTCCACTTT

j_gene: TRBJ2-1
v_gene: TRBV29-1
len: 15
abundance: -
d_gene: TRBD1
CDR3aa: CSASWGQAIGNEQFF
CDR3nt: TGCAGCGCCTCATGGGGACAGGCGATTGGTAATGAGCAGTTCTTC

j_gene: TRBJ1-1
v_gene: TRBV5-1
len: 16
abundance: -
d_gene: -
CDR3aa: CASSLIPGRENTEAFF
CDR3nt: TGCGCCAGCAGTCTCATTCCGGGAAGGGAGAACACTGAAGCTTTCTTT

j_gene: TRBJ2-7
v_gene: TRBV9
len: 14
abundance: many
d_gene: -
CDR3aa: CASSGRDSSYEQYF
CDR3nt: TGTGCCAGCAGCGGCCGGGACTCTTCCTACGAGCAGTACTTC

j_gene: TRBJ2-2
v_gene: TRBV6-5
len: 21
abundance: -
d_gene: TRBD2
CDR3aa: CASSYSPPGLAGGFGTGELFF
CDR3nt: TGTGCCAGCAGTTACTCACCGCCAGGACTAGCGGGAGGATTTGGGACCGGGGAGCTGTTTTTT

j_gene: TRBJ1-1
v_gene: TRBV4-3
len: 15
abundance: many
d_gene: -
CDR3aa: CASSQDGGPNTEAFF
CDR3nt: TGCGCCAGCAGCCAAGATGGGGGGCCGAACACTGAAGCTTTCTTT

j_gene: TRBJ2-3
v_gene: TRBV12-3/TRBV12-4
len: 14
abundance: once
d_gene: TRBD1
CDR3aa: CASKRRQGLDTQYF
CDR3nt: TGTGCCAGCAAGCGGAGACAGGGTTTAGATACGCAGTATTTT

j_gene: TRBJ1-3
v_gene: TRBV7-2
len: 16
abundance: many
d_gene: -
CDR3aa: CASSSRRSLSGNTIYF
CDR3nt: TGTGCCAGCAGCTCTCGCCGGTCTCTCTCTGGAAACACCATATATTTT

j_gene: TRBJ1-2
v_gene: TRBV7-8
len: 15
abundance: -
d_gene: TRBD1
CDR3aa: CASSPGQGFNYGYTF
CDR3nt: TGTGCCAGCAGCCCCGGACAGGGTTTCAACTATGGCTACACCTTC

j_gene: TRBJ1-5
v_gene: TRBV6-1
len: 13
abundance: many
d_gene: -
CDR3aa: CASDLNSNQPQHF
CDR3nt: TGTGCCAGCGACCTAAATAGCAATCAGCCCCAGCATTTT

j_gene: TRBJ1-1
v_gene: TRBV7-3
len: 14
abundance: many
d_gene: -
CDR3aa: CASSFNRDMTEAFF
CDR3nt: TGTGCCAGCAGCTTTAACAGGGACATGACTGAAGCTTTCTTT

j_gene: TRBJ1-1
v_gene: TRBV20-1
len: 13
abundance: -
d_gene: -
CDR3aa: CSASNSGNTEAFF
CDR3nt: TGCAGTGCTAGTAATTCCGGGAACACTGAAGCTTTCTTT

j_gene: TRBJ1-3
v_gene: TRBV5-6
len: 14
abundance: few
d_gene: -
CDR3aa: CASSLPGYGNTIYF
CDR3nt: TGTGCCAGCAGCCTTCCAGGGTATGGAAACACCATATATTTT

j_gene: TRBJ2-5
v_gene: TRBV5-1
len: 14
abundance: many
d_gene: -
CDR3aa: CASSLTGEGETQYF
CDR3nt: TGCGCCAGCAGCTTAACAGGGGAGGGAGAGACCCAGTACTTC

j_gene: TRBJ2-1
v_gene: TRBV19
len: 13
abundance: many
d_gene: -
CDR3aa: CASSLGSYNEQFF
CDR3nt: TGTGCCAGTAGTTTAGGTTCCTACAATGAGCAGTTCTTC

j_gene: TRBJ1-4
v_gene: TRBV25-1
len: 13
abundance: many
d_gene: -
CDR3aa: CASSDMTGEKLFF
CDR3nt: TGTGCCAGCAGTGACATGACGGGTGAAAAACTGTTTTTT

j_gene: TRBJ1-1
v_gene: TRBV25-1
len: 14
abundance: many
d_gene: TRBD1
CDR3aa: CASSVGTGGTEAFF
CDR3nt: TGTGCCAGCAGTGTAGGGACAGGGGGAACTGAAGCTTTCTTT

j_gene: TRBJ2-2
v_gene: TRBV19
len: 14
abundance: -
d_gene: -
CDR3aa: CASRNSGAPGELFF
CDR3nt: TGTGCCAGTAGAAATTCGGGGGCACCCGGGGAGCTGTTTTTT

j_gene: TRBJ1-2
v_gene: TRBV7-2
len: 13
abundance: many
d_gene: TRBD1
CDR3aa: CASSVDRVIGYTF
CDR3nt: TGTGCCAGCAGCGTGGACAGGGTCATAGGGTACACCTTC

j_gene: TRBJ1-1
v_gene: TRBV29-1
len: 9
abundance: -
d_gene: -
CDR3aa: CSLGRGAFF
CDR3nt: TGCAGCCTAGGTCGGGGGGCTTTCTTT

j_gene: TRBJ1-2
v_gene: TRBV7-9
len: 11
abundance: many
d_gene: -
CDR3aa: CASSLPGGYTF
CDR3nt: TGTGCCAGCAGCTTACCGGGCGGCTACACCTTC

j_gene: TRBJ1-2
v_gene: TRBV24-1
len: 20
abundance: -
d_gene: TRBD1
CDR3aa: CASSYDLSPGQDYFDYGYTF
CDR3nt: TGTGCCAGCAGTTACGATCTTAGCCCGGGACAGGACTACTTCGACTATGGCTACACCTTC

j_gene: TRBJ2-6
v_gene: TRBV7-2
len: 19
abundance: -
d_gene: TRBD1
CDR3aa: CASSPYLPGQGTGANVLTF
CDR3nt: TGTGCCAGCTCACCTTACCTCCCGGGACAGGGGACTGGGGCCAACGTCCTGACTTTC